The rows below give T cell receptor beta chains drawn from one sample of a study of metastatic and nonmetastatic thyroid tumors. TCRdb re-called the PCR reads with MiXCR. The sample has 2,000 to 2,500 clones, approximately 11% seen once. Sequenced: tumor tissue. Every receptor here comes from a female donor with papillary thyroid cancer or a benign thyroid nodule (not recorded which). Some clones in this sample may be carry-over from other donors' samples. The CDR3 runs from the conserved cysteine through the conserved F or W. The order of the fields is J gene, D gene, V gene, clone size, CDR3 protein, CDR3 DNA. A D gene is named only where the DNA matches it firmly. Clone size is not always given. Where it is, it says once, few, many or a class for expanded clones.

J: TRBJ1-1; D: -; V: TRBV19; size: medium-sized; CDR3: CASTRLGPRTEAFF; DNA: TGTGCCAGTACCCGACTGGGGCCGAGGACTGAAGCTTTCTTT
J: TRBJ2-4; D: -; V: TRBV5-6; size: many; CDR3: CASSFQAKNIQYF; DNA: TGTGCCAGCAGCTTCCAAGCCAAAAACATTCAGTACTTC
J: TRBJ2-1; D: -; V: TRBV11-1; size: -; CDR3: CASSHSDSGGGNEQFF; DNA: TGTGCCAGCAGCCACAGTGACTCCGGCGGCGGCAATGAGCAGTTCTTC
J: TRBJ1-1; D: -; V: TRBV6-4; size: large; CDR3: CASSSTANTEAFF; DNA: TGTGCCAGCAGTTCCACAGCGAACACTGAAGCTTTCTTT
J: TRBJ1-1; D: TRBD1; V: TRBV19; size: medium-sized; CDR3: CASIKTGYTEAFF; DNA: TGTGCCAGTATTAAGACAGGGTATACTGAAGCTTTCTTT
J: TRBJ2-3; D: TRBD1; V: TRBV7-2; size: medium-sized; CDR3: CASSFRGQGDTQYF; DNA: TGTGCCAGCAGCTTCAGGGGGCAGGGAGATACGCAGTATTTT
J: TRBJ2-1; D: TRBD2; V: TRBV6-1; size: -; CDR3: CASSDPTSGGAGDEQFF; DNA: TGTGCCAGCAGCGACCCGACTAGCGGGGGGGCCGGGGATGAGCAGTTCTTC
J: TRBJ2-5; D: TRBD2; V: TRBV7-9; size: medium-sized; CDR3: CASSLHSGGVWRETQYF; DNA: TGTGCCAGCAGCTTACATAGCGGGGGGGTTTGGAGAGAGACCCAGTACTTC
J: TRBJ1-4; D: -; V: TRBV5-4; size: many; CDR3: CASSPDQGTEKLFF; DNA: TGTGCCAGCAGCCCGGACCAGGGGACCGAAAAACTGTTTTTT
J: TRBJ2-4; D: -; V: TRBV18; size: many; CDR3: CASSPAGAPQNIQYF; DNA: TGTGCCAGCTCACCGGCGGGGGCCCCCCAAAACATTCAGTACTTC
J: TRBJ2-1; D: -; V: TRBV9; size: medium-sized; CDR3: CASSVEMYIGAEQFF; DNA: TGTGCCAGCAGCGTAGAAATGTATATAGGGGCTGAGCAGTTCTTC
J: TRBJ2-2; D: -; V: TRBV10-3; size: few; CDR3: CAITQPNTGELFF; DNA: TGTGCCATCACGCAGCCCAACACCGGGGAGCTGTTTTTT
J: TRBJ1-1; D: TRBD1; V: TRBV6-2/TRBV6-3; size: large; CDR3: CASRRQGGLEAFF; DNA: TGTGCCAGCAGGAGACAGGGGGGTCTTGAAGCTTTCTTT
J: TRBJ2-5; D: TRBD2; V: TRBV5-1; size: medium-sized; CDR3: CASSIGTSGKETQYF; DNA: TGCGCCAGCAGCATCGGGACTAGCGGAAAAGAGACCCAGTACTTC
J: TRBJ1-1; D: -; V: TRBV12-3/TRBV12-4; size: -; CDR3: CASRGRRMNTEAFF; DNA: TGTGCCAGCAGGGGCCGCAGGATGAACACTGAAGCTTTCTTT
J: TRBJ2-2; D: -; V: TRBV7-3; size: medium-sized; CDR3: CASSDRITGELFF; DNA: TGTGCCAGCAGCGACAGAATCACCGGGGAGCTGTTTTTT
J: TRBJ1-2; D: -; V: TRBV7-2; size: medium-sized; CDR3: CASRSSGNEGYGYTF; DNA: TGTGCCAGCAGATCCTCTGGGAATGAGGGCTATGGCTACACCTTC
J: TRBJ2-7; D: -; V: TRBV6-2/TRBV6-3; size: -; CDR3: CAGSSDRTLPTAYEQYF; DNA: TGTGCCGGCAGTTCCGACAGGACTCTGCCTACTGCCTACGAGCAGTACTTC
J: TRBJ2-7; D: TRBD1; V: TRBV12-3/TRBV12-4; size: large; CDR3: CASSFNRGAEQYF; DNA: TGTGCCAGCAGTTTCAACAGGGGGGCCGAGCAGTACTTC
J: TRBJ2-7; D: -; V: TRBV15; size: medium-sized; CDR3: CATSGHRGTYEQYF; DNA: TGTGCCACCAGCGGACACCGGGGTACCTACGAGCAGTACTTC
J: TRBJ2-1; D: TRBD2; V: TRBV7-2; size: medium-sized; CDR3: CASSLTGGLIPEQFF; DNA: TGTGCCAGCAGCTTAACGGGGGGGCTAATTCCTGAGCAGTTCTTC
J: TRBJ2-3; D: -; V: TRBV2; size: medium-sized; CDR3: CASSELGRGSTDTQYF; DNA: TGTGCCAGCAGCGAACTAGGACGCGGGAGCACAGATACGCAGTATTTT
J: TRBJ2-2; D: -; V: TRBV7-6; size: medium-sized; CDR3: CASSSQGTLYTGELFF; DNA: TGTGCCAGCAGCTCCCAAGGGACACTCTACACCGGGGAGCTGTTTTTT
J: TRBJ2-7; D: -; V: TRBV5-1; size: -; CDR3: CASSLAGTPSYEQYF; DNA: TGCGCCAGCAGCTTGGCCGGGACTCCCTCCTACGAGCAGTACTTC
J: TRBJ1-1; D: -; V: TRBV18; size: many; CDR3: CASSPRQGKAFF; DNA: TGTGCCAGCTCACCACGCCAGGGTAAAGCTTTCTTT
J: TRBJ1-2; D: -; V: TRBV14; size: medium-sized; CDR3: CASSQDQGFYGYTF; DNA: TGTGCCAGCAGCCAAGATCAGGGGTTCTATGGCTACACCTTC
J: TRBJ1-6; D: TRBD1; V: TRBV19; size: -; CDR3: CASRARGLTPLHF; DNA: TGTGCCAGTAGGGCCAGGGGGCTAACACCCCTCCACTTT
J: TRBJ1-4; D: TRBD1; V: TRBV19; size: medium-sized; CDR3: CASSPRDSYNEKLFF; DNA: TGTGCCAGTAGTCCCAGGGACAGCTATAATGAAAAACTGTTTTTT
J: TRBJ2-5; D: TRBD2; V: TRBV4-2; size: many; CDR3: CASSQGTSGQETQYF; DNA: TGTGCCAGCAGCCAAGGGACTAGCGGACAAGAGACCCAGTACTTC
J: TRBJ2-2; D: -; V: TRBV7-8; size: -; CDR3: CASSLGASGELFF; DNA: TGTGCCAGCAGCTTAGGAGCTAGCGGGGAGCTGTTTTTT
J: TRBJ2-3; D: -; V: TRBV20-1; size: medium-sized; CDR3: CSAEEGADTQYF; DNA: TGCAGTGCAGAGGAGGGGGCAGATACGCAGTATTTT
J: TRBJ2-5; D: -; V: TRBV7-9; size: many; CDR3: CASSRPGIQETQYF; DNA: TGTGCCAGCAGCCGTCCGGGGATTCAAGAGACCCAGTACTTC
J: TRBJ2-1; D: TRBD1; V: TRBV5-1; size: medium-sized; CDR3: CASSSRPEGDRFF; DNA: TGCGCCAGCAGCTCAAGACCAGAAGGGGACAGGTTCTTC
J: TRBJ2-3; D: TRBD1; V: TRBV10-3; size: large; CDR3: CAISPGQGTDTQYF; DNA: TGTGCCATCAGCCCGGGACAGGGTACCGATACGCAGTATTTT
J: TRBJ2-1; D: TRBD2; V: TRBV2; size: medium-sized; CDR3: CASSVPSGASLEQFF; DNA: TGTGCCAGCAGTGTGCCTAGCGGGGCGTCCTTAGAGCAGTTCTTC
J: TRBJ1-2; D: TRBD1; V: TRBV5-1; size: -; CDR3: CASTRQGDYGYTF; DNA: TGCGCCAGCACCAGACAGGGAGACTATGGCTACACCTTC
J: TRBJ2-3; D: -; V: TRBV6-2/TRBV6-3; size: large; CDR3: CASSSVDSDTQYF; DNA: TGTGCCAGCAGCTCGGTCGACAGCGATACGCAGTATTTT
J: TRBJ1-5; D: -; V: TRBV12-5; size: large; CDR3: CASGLVLGVTSNQPQHF; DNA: TGTGCTAGTGGTTTGGTACTAGGGGTTACGAGCAATCAGCCCCAGCATTTT
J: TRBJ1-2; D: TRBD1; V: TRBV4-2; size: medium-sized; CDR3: CASSQAGQGDGYTF; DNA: TGTGCCAGCAGCCAGGCCGGACAGGGTGATGGCTACACCTTC
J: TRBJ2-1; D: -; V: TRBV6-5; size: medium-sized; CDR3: CASSYPNLYSYNEQFF; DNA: TGTGCCAGCAGTTACCCGAACCTCTACTCCTACAATGAGCAGTTCTTC
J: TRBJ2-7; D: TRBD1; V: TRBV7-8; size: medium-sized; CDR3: CASSSGTGSLVSSYEQYF; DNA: TGTGCCAGCAGCTCAGGGACAGGTTCCCTCGTCTCGTCCTACGAGCAGTACTTC
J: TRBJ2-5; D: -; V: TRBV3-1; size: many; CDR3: CASSQGERWTVQETQYF; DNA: TGTGCCAGCAGCCAGGGAGAACGGTGGACCGTCCAAGAGACCCAGTACTTC
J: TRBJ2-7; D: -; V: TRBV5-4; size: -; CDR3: CASSSGFDQYF; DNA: TGTGCCAGCAGCTCGGGGTTCGATCAGTACTTC
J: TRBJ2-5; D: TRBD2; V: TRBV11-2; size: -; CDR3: CASSGALGGETQYF; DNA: TGTGCCAGCAGCGGAGCCCTGGGGGGGGAGACCCAGTACTTC
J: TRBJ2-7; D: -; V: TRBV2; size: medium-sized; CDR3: CASSGGLDYEQYF; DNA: TGTGCCAGCAGTGGCGGACTCGACTACGAGCAGTACTTC
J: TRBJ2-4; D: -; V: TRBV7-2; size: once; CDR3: CASRIRDGAKNIQYF; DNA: TGTGCCAGCAGAATCCGGGACGGAGCCAAAAACATTCAGTACTTC
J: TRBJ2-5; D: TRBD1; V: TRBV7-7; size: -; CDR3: CDSSHRGPKETKYF; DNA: TGTGATAGCAGCCACAGGGGCCCGAAAGAGACCAAGTACTTC
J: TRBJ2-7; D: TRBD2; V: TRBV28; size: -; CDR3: CASNELGLAGGPGQYF; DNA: TGTGCCAGCAATGAATTGGGTCTAGCGGGAGGGCCAGGGCAGTACTTC
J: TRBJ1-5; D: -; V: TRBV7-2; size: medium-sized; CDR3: CASSLARTDNRPQHF; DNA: TGTGCCAGCAGCTTAGCTAGGACAGACAATCGGCCCCAGCATTTT
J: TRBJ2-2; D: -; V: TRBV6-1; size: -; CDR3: CASSAQGIGDPFF; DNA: TGTGCCAGCAGTGCCCAGGGAATCGGTGATCCGTTTTTT
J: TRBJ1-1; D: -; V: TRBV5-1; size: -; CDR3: CASILRSTGNTEAFF; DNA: TGCGCCAGCATCTTGCGTTCTACAGGGAACACTGAAGCTTTCTTT
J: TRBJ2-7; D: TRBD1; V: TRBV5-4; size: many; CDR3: CASSRTGYSYEQYF; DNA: TGTGCCAGCAGCCGGACAGGGTATTCCTACGAGCAGTACTTC
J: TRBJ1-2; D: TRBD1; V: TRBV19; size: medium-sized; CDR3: CASSIQGGGGYTF; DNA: TGTGCCAGTAGTATTCAGGGGGGAGGCGGCTACACCTTC
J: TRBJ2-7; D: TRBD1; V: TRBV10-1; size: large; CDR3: CASSAGRQGDYEQYF; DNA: TGCGCCAGCAGTGCGGGACGACAGGGGGACTACGAGCAGTACTTC
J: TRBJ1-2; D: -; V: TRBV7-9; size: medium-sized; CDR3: CASSSSDPWGGYTF; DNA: TGTGCCAGCAGCTCTTCGGACCCTTGGGGTGGCTACACCTTC
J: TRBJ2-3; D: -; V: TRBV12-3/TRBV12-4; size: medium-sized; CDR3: CASSFGGGGHTDTQYF; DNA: TGTGCCAGCAGTTTTGGGGGAGGGGGACACACAGATACGCAGTATTTT
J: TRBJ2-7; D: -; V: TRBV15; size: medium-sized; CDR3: CATARQTYSYEQYF; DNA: TGTGCCACAGCAAGACAGACCTACTCCTACGAGCAGTACTTC